Shown below are 32 T cell receptor beta chains from a single sample sequenced in a study of breast tumors, draining lymph nodes, adjacent tissues. Samples came from axillary lymph nodes draining the breast cancer. TCRdb reprocessed the multiplex PCR reads with MiXCR, giving one entry per CDR3 protein. The sample has roughly 110,000 distinct CDR3 sequences; around 30% are singletons. The sequencing input was axillary lymph node tissue. Receptors originate from a female donor with breast cancer. Some clones in this sample may be carry-over from other donors' samples.

This clonotype was counted once. V usage is TRBV9 and J usage is TRBJ1-4; D gene uncertain. Germline loops: CDR1 SGDLS, CDR2 YYNGEE. Trimming cost V 0 bases and J 5 bases, with 5 bases left between them. The length of the CDR3 is 13 residues. CDR3 region: CASSVDGNEKLFF. CDR3 sequence (DNA): TGTGCCAGCAGCGTAGATGGGAATGAAAAACTGTTTTTT.

This clonotype appeared a few times. This clone may be a read error of a much larger clone one base away. The rearrangement links TRBV5-8 to TRBJ2-3, with a weak D call TRBD2 (6 bases). In germline, CDR1 is SGHTS, CDR2 YDEGEE. The V end lost 0 bases, the J end lost 2 bases, and 13 bases lay between the germline ends. The CDR3 has 16 residues. CDR3 amino acids: CASSLAVAGPTDTQYF. The CDR3 DNA reads as TGTGCCAGCAGCTTGGCCGTGGCGGGGCCCACAGATACGCAGTATTTT.

This clonotype was counted at least ten times. V gene TRBV27 combines with J gene TRBJ1-1, with D perhaps TRBD1 (5 bases). The CDR3 is 13 amino acids. The V and J ends lost 5 bases and 3 bases respectively, with 10 bases between them. In germline, CDR1 is MNHEY, CDR2 SMNVEV (reference sequence). CDR3 amino acids: CASSTRQHTEAFF. The CDR3 bases are TGTGCCAGCAGTACACGACAGCACACTGAAGCTTTCTTT.

This clonotype has a count of ten or more. V gene TRBV29-1 combines with J gene TRBJ2-5; TRBD2 aligns across 7 bases. V dropped 4 bases and J dropped 5; count of bases not matched to a gene: 7. The CDR3 sequence is 13 residues long. From germline, CDR1 is SQVTM and CDR2 ANQGSEA. CDR3 loop: CSVGPGGRETQYF. In DNA, the CDR3 is TGCAGCGTTGGACCGGGGGGTAGGGAGACCCAGTACTTC.

The chain combines TRBV6-1 with TRBJ1-5, with a possible D match to TRBD1 (5 bases). V shed 5 bases and J shed 7 bases, with 12 bases lying between them. CDR3 size: 13 residues. Germline V gene data show CDR1 as MNHNS and CDR2 as SASEGT. CDR3 amino acids: CASSQTGGQPQHF. The CDR3 DNA sequence: TGTGCCAGCAGTCAAACGGGGGGGCAGCCCCAGCATTTT.

The V and J genes are TRBV6-5 and TRBJ2-3, with 12 bases aligning to TRBD2. The CDR3 contains 16 residues. CDR1 MNHEY and CDR2 SVGAGI come from the germline V gene. J was trimmed by 8 bases and V by 7 bases; bases with no gene match: 13. In DNA form, the CDR3 reads TGTGCCAGCAAAACTAAGACTAGCGGGGGAGGGGGTACGCAGTATTTT. Amino acids: CASKTKTSGGGGTQYF.

This clonotype was seen many times. The CDR3: CASSLGANRVSDEQYF. CDR3 nucleotides: TGTGCCAGCAGCTTAGGGGCCAACAGGGTTAGCGACGAGCAGTACTTC. V is TRBV11-2 and J is TRBJ2-7; tentatively, D is TRBD1 (6 bases). The ends were cut back, 1 base at V and 5 bases at J, with 18 bases in the middle. CDR1 is SGHAT, CDR2 FQNNGV, per germline. CDR3 length equals 16 residues.

Concerning this clonotype itself: One end of the junction varies from germline; a read error may be responsible. The gene calls are TRBV6-2 or TRBV6-3 and TRBJ2-3; 10 bases match TRBD1. CDR1 MNHEY and CDR2 SVGEGT come from the germline V gene. The CDR3 consists of 19 residues. CDR3 sequence (DNA): TGTGCCAGCAGTCACTCGTGGGACAGGGGCCTTGTCGGCACAGATACGCAGTATTTT. This sequence encodes CASSHSWDRGLVGTDTQYF.

Comments on this clonotype: A much larger clone differs from this one at a single base, so this may be a read error. In nucleotides, the CDR3 is TGCAGTGCTAGAAGAACTGGCCATGAGCCGTTCTTC. It specifies CSARRTGHEPFF. The chain uses TRBV20-1 and TRBJ2-1; D unresolved. CDR3 length equals 12 residues. Germline V CDR1 and CDR2: DFQATT, SNEGSKA (reference sequence).

This clonotype showed up many times. V and J are TRBV20-1 and TRBJ2-7, with a possible D match to TRBD2 (6 bases). Per the germline V gene, CDR1 is DFQATT and CDR2 is SNEGSKA (reference sequence). V was cut by 1 base and J by 5 bases, with 18 bases left in between. This CDR3 spans 15 amino acids. CDR3 bases: TGCAGTGCTAGAGGGACGCGGGAACGAATGGACGAGCAGTACTTC. Translating gives CSARGTRERMDEQYF.

Notes on this clonotype: At one end, the junction sequence differs from germline, possibly due to a read error. The chain links TRBV7-2 to TRBJ2-5, with TRBD2 matching 9 bases. The CDR3 is made up of 16 amino acids. Germline lookup yields CDR1 SGHTA and CDR2 FQGNSA. CDR3 coding DNA: TGTGCCGGCAGCTTGCTTAGCGGGGGAGGCCAAGAGACCCAGTACTTC. Encoded protein: CAGSLLSGGGQETQYF. Combining the CDR3 with reference TRBV7-2 and TRBJ2-5 gives the whole variable domain GAGVSQSPSNKVTEKGKDVELRCDPISGHTALYWYRQSLGQGLEFLIYFQGNSAPDKSGLPSDRFSAERTGGSVSTLTIQRTQQEDSAVYLCAGSLLSGGGQETQYFGPGTRLLVL.

The V call is TRBV29-1, the J call TRBJ1-2; unclear D gene. The CDR3 has 17 amino acids. Germline V CDR1 and CDR2: SQVTM, ANQGSEA. Trimming removed 0 bases from V and 6 bases from J, with 23 bases in between. This CDR3 reads CSVEEFQVPASADGYTF. The CDR3, as DNA: TGCAGCGTTGAAGAATTCCAGGTCCCCGCCAGTGCGGATGGCTACACCTTC.

This clonotype came up many times. The CDR3 region has the DNA TGTGCCAGCAGTAAGGGACTAGCGGGGCCCGCCTACGAGCAGTACTTC. Its protein product is CASSKGLAGPAYEQYF. The chain links TRBV2 to TRBJ2-7; 13 bases map to TRBD2. The V gene's germline CDR1 is SNHLY and CDR2 FYNNEI. V gave up 5 bases and J gave up 2 bases; unmatched junction bases: 6. The CDR3 is 16 amino acids.

The sample holds many counts of this clonotype. This chain joins TRBV6-5 and TRBJ1-2; tentatively, D is TRBD1 (5 bases). The germline CDR1 and CDR2 sequences are MNHEY and SVGAGI. The CDR3 is 14 amino acids. The ends were cut back, 0 bases at V and 7 bases at J, with 12 bases in the middle. CDR3 loop: CASSYSTEQGGYTF. CDR3 nucleotide sequence: TGTGCCAGCAGTTACTCGACAGAGCAAGGTGGCTACACCTTC.

This clonotype was detected ten times or more. This sequence joins TRBV15 and TRBJ2-5; TRBD1 matches 9 bases. This CDR3 contains 13 residues. The germline V gene encodes CDR1 LNHNV and CDR2 YYDKDF (reference sequence). V lost 5 bases, J lost 5 bases, and 3 bases stayed unmatched. In DNA form, the CDR3 reads TGTGCCACCAGCCCGACAGGGGGGGAGACCCAGTACTTC. Translated: CATSPTGGETQYF.

This clonotype occurred many times. The rearrangement joins TRBV5-4 to TRBJ1-2; D call uncertain. V lost 0 bases, J lost 4 bases, and 13 bases lay in between. Germline values: CDR1 SGHNT, CDR2 YYREEE (reference sequence). The CDR3 is 15 residues long. CDR3 DNA: TGTGCCAGCAGCTTGGCCAGAGAGGCGGCCTATGGCTACACCTTC. It yields the protein CASSLAREAAYGYTF.

The table lists this clonotype with many counts. The J gene is TRBJ2-1, the V gene TRBV9; the D is unclear. The CDR3 covers 15 residues. In germline, CDR1 is SGDLS, CDR2 YYNGEE. Trimming left V 0 bases short and J 0 bases short, with 7 bases between. Written as DNA, the CDR3 is TGTGCCAGCAGCGTAGGGCAGAGCTCCTACAATGAGCAGTTCTTC. Translation gives CASSVGQSSYNEQFF.

Concerning this clonotype: Since a much larger clone is just one base distant, this may be a read error. The gene calls are TRBV20-1 and TRBJ1-3; TRBD1 is a possible D gene (6 bases). The CDR3 consists of 14 residues. Germline lookup yields CDR1 DFQATT and CDR2 SNEGSKA (reference sequence). The CDR3: CSAREGGPGTTIYF. The CDR3 coding sequence is TGCAGTGCTAGAGAGGGGGGGCCAGGAACCACCATATATTTT.

There are many counts of this clonotype. V and J are TRBV10-3 and TRBJ1-2; 10 bases align to TRBD1. J gave up 4 bases and V 10 bases, and 12 bases lay outside the gene matches. The V gene's germline CDR1 is ENHRY and CDR2 SYGVKD. This CDR3 is 15 amino acids long. Here the CDR3 reads CANAEGQGSFYGYTF. For the CDR3, the DNA is TGTGCCAACGCCGAGGGACAGGGGTCGTTCTATGGCTACACCTTC.

CDR3 coding DNA: TGTGCCAGCGGACTAGCGGATTACGAGCAGTACTTC. Amino acid sequence: CASGLADYEQYF. The chain couples TRBV7-2 to TRBJ2-7; 10 bases are shared with TRBD2. In germline, CDR1 is SGHTA, CDR2 FQGNSA. Losses at the gene ends were 8 bases for V and 4 bases for J; bases not matched to a gene: 2. The CDR3 extends over 12 amino acids.

This clonotype was seen at least ten times. The chain recombines TRBV16 with TRBJ2-1; 11 nucleotides line up with TRBD2. V dropped 4 bases and J dropped 9; count of bases not matched to a gene: 8. This CDR3 has 15 amino acids. CDR1 KGHSY and CDR2 FQNENV come from the germline V gene. Here the CDR3 reads CASSRTGTSGSEQFF. CDR3 in DNA: TGTGCCAGCAGCCGAACCGGGACTAGCGGATCTGAGCAGTTCTTC.

Comment on this clonotype: With a much larger clone just one base away, this may be a read error. The chain links TRBV20-1 to TRBJ2-1; 9 bases are shared with TRBD1. The CDR3 runs 12 residues. Germline V gene lookup returns CDR1 DFQATT and CDR2 SNEGSKA (reference sequence). This CDR3 is CSAGQGYNEPFF. The CDR3 nucleotides read TGCAGTGCTGGACAGGGGTACAATGAGCCGTTCTTC.

This clonotype was recorded many times. This rearrangement joins TRBV12-3 or TRBV12-4 to TRBJ1-3, with D possibly TRBD1 on 5 matching bases. Trimming removed 3 bases from V and 8 bases from J, with 5 bases in between. CDR3 size: 11 residues. The CDR3 region has the DNA TGTGCCAGCAGTTTGGGGGACACCATATATTTT. This codes for CASSLGDTIYF.

The rearrangement joins TRBV6-2 or TRBV6-3 to TRBJ1-1; weak D call: TRBD1 (5 bases). CDR3 size: 15 residues. V dropped 5 bases and J dropped 0 bases, with 13 bases sitting between them. CDR1 and CDR2 from the germline V gene are MNHEY and SVGEGT. DNA for the CDR3: TGTGCCAGCAGTGAAGGGGAGGGAGTGAACACTGAAGCTTTCTTT. Its translation: CASSEGEGVNTEAFF.

Concerning this clonotype: Germline is not matched at one junction end, which may reflect a read error. The V call is TRBV9, the J call TRBJ1-1; D is unresolved. The CDR3 contains 14 residues. Germline V CDR1 and CDR2: SGDLS, YYNGEE. The CDR3: CAGSDGYRADEAFF. The CDR3 nucleotides are TGTGCCGGCAGCGATGGATACCGGGCCGACGAAGCTTTCTTT.

This clonotype has only one observation. The chain links TRBV6-1 to TRBJ2-3; weak D call: TRBD2 (7 bases). Germline V gene sequence: CDR1 MNHNS, CDR2 SASEGT. The CDR3 sequence is 16 residues long. V shed 6 bases and J shed 11 bases, with 27 bases lying between them. CDR3 loop: CASRGLGAGEGDEQYF. Written as DNA, the CDR3 is TGTGCCAGCAGGGGCCTAGGGGCGGGAGAGGGGGATGAGCAGTATTTT.

For the CDR3, the DNA is TGTGCCAGCAGCTCCCTCCCGGGAGCCCCAGATACGCAGTATTTT. Protein: CASSSLPGAPDTQYF. V is TRBV11-2 and J is TRBJ2-3; a weak D match, TRBD2 (6 bases). Germline V lookup: CDR1 SGHAT, CDR2 FQNNGV. This CDR3 has 15 amino acids. V was clipped by 4 bases and J by 4 bases, with 15 bases between them.

This clonotype was detected ten times or more. This sequence joins TRBV6-1 and TRBJ2-5; D may be TRBD1 or TRBD2 (6 bases each). CDR1 and CDR2 (germline): MNHNS, SASEGT. Deletions cut 6 bases from V and 0 bases from J, with 17 bases between. The CDR3 totals 16 residues. CDR3 nucleotides: TGTGCCAGCAGACCTGGGGGGACACGGAACCAAGAGACCCAGTACTTC. This codes for CASRPGGTRNQETQYF.

The V and J genes are TRBV7-9 and TRBJ2-7; 12 bases agree with TRBD2. The trim removed 5 bases at V and 5 bases at J, leaving 7 bases unmatched. The germline gives CDR1 SEHNR, CDR2 FQNEAQ (reference sequence). The CDR3 length is 15 residues. Written as DNA, the CDR3 is TGTGCCAGCAGCGAAGGACTAGCGGGACGGCACGAGCAGTACTTC. It yields the protein CASSEGLAGRHEQYF.

The chain uses TRBV25-1 and TRBJ1-1; the D is unclear. V was cut by 5 bases and J by 2 bases, with 9 bases left in between. CDR3 length: 13 residues. Per the germline V gene, CDR1 is MGHDK and CDR2 is SYGVNS. CDR3 sequence (DNA): TGTGCCAGCAGTAGCCGGGTCAACACTGAAGCTTTCTTT. As protein: CASSSRVNTEAFF.

The table lists this clonotype with a count of one. CDR3 in amino acids: CSASDRDRGYTGELFF. DNA of the CDR3: TGCAGTGCTAGTGACCGGGACAGGGGATACACCGGGGAGCTGTTTTTT. V usage is TRBV20-1 and J usage is TRBJ2-2; 10 positions match TRBD1. J lost 3 bases, V lost 3 bases, and 7 bases had no gene match. This CDR3 is built from 16 residues. Germline V gene data show CDR1 as DFQATT and CDR2 as SNEGSKA (reference sequence).

This clonotype was detected many times. This rearrangement joins TRBV20-1 to TRBJ2-1, with 12 bases that match TRBD2. The germline gives CDR1 DFQATT, CDR2 SNEGSKA (reference sequence). The junction had 12 bases not matched to a gene; V was cut back by 6 bases and J by 9 bases. The CDR3 consists of 15 residues. CDR3 protein: CSAIRTSGTTAEQFF. The CDR3 DNA reads TGCAGTGCCATTCGGACTAGCGGGACTACAGCTGAGCAGTTCTTC.